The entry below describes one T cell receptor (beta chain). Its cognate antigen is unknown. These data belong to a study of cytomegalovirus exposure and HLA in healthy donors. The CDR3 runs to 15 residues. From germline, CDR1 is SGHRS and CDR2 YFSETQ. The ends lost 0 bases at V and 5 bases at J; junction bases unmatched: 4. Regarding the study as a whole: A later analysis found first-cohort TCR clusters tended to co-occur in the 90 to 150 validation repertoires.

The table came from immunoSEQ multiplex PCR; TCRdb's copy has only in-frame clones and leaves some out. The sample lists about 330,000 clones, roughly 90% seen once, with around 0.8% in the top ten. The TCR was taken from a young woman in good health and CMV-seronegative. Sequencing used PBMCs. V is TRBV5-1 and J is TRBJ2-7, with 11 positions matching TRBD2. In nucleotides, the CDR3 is TGCGCCAGCAGCTTGGAACTAGCGGGAGCCCACGAGCAGTACTTC. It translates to CASSLELAGAHEQYF. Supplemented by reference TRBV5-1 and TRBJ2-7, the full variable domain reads KAGVTQTPRYLIKTRGQQVTLSCSPISGHRSVSWYQQTPGQGLQFLFEYFSETQRNKGNFPGRFSGRQFSNSRSEMNVSTLELGDSALYLCASSLELAGAHEQYFGPGTRLTVT.